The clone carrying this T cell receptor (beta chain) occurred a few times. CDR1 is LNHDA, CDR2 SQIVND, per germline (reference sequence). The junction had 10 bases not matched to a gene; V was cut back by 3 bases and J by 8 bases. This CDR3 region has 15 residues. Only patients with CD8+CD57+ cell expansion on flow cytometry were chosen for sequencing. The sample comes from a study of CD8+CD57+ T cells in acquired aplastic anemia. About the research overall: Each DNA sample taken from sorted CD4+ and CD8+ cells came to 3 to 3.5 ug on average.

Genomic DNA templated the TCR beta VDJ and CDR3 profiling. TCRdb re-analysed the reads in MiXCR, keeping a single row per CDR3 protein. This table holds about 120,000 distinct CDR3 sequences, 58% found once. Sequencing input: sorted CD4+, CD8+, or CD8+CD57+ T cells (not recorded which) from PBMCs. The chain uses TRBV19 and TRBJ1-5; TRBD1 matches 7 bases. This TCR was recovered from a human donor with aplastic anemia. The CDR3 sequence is CASSMGGTVMEPQHF. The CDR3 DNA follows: TGTGCCAGTAGTATGGGGGGGACAGTAATGGAGCCCCAGCATTTT.